This entry features one TCR beta chain sequence. The antigen remains undetermined. cDNA synthesis used the whole RNA isolate, giving expressed TCRB sequences. Measured with immunoSEQ multiplex PCR; TCRdb has only the in-frame clones, and not every one. Of roughly 140,000 clones detected, 6.9% appear once; the ten largest clones hold 1.4%. This sample was taken from a study of beta chain features in type 1 diabetes. Study results and caveats: There was a moderate but significant shortening of TCRB CDR3s in all four CD4+ subsets of Type 1 diabetes patients. Relative to healthy donors, patients appeared to have naive, central memory and Treg TCRB repertoires that were more similar. HLA influence on TCRB rearrangement stayed unresolved here.

This CDR3 is built from 14 residues. Germline trimming cut 7 bases from V and 1 base from J; bases unmatched to any gene: 5. In germline, CDR1 is MDHEN, CDR2 SYDVKM. The receptor was isolated from a woman aged 30 to 39 in good health. Sequencing was carried out using central memory CD4+ T cells from blood. The chain carries TRBV28 and TRBJ2-7; 9 positions match TRBD1. CDR3 DNA sequence: TGTGCCAGCACCTCGGGACAGGGTTCCTACGAGCAGTACTTC. Translated: CASTSGQGSYEQYF.